Listed below are T cell receptor beta chains from one sample, sequenced in a study of blood T cells in healthy people across ages. Via MiXCR, TCRdb re-called the 5' RACE reads, giving one row per CDR3 protein. The repertoire holds 800,000 to 1,300,000 distinct CDR3 sequences, with roughly a quarter as singletons. In addition, the sample was reused for a study of T cells of mothers and their children.

Sequences were obtained from blood. Receptors originate from a girl under 10 years old in good health. Each CDR3 is given with its conserved first and last residue. A D gene is named only where the DNA matches it firmly. Not all rows give a size; the values are once, few, many and, for expanded clones, a class.

D,V,J,size,length,DNA,CDR3
-,TRBV4-3,TRBJ2-7,-,14,TGCGCCAGCAGCCAAGATGACCTAACCTACGAGCAGTACTTC,CASSQDDLTYEQYF
-,TRBV12-3/TRBV12-4,TRBJ2-1,-,14,TGTGCCAGCCGGGACTCCGCATATAGGGATGAGCAGTTCTTC,CASRDSAYRDEQFF
-,TRBV20-1,TRBJ1-1,few,12,TGCAGTGCTACCCCGACTGGGACTGAAGCTTTCTTT,CSATPTGTEAFF
TRBD1,TRBV4-1,TRBJ1-2,-,14,TGCGCCAGCAGCCAACCGGGACAGGGAAAGGGCTACACCTTC,CASSQPGQGKGYTF
-,TRBV20-1,TRBJ1-2,-,12,TGCAGCGCTAGAATGGGACCTTATGGCTACACCTTC,CSARMGPYGYTF
-,TRBV6-2/TRBV6-3,TRBJ1-4,few,14,TGTGCCAGCAGTTCTCGGACAGAAGATGAAAAACTGTTTTTT,CASSSRTEDEKLFF
-,TRBV5-1,TRBJ1-2,-,14,TGCGCCAGCAGCACCCAACAGGGTAGCTATGGCTACACCTTC,CASSTQQGSYGYTF
-,TRBV6-1,TRBJ2-7,-,12,TGTGCCAGCAGACAAATGGGTTACGAGCAGTACTTC,CASRQMGYEQYF
-,TRBV24-1,TRBJ2-5,few,13,TGTGCCACCAGTGATGGAGGGGTGGAGACCCAGTACTTC,CATSDGGVETQYF
TRBD1,TRBV19,TRBJ2-4,-,16,TGTGCCACCAGAGACAGGGGTCTTAAAGCCAAAAACATTCAGTACTTC,CATRDRGLKAKNIQYF
-,TRBV13,TRBJ1-1,-,15,TGTGCCAGCAGCTTGGAGGGATTCATGAACACTGAAGCTTTCTTT,CASSLEGFMNTEAFF
-,TRBV4-1,TRBJ1-2,few,13,TGCGCCAGCAGCCAAGAATCAGCGAATGGCTACACCTTC,CASSQESANGYTF
-,TRBV20-1,TRBJ2-3,-,15,TGCAGTGCTAGAGATCGGTTGTGGGGAACAGATACGCAGTATTTT,CSARDRLWGTDTQYF
-,TRBV29-1,TRBJ1-4,few,12,TGCAGCGCGGGACACCTAAATGAAAAACTGTTTTTT,CSAGHLNEKLFF
TRBD1,TRBV6-2/TRBV6-3,TRBJ2-5,few,14,TGTGCCAGCAGCTACGACAGGGGTTGGGAGACCCAGTACTTC,CASSYDRGWETQYF
TRBD2,TRBV12-3/TRBV12-4,TRBJ2-1,-,15,TGTGCCAGCCGCACCCCGGCGGGAGAAGTAAATGAGCAGTTCTTC,CASRTPAGEVNEQFF
-,TRBV27,TRBJ2-7,few,12,TGTGCCAGCCTCGGGAGTAACTACGAGCAGTACTTC,CASLGSNYEQYF